These 25 T cell receptor beta chains came from one sample sequenced in a study of cytomegalovirus exposure and HLA in healthy donors. Primers for the PCR totalled 60 Vbeta and 13 Jbeta. The repertoire was sequenced with immunoSEQ multiplex PCR; TCRdb's copy has only in-frame clones and lacks some. Found here are 150,000 or so clones, 80% of them singletons; the top ten hold roughly 6.2%. Material for sequencing was PBMCs. These receptors were taken from a male donor in good health and CMV-seropositive.

The gene calls are TRBV15 and TRBJ2-3, with D perhaps matching TRBD2 (6 bases). This CDR3 region has 14 residues. The germline CDR1 and CDR2 sequences are LNHNV and YYDKDF (reference sequence). The germline V and J ends were trimmed by 0 bases and 5 bases, with 9 bases remaining between them. CDR3 nucleotide sequence: TGTGCCACCAGCAGAGATCGGGGGATAGATACGCAGTATTTT. Residues: CATSRDRGIDTQYF.

J is TRBJ1-2 and V is TRBV7-6; the match to TRBD1 covers 8 bases. Trimming at V came to 2 bases and at J to 4 bases, leaving 9 bases not matched to a gene. Per germline, CDR1 SGHVS and CDR2 FNYEAQ. The CDR3 loop spans 16 amino acids. CDR3 region: CASSLLATGEGYGYTF. CDR3 DNA: TGTGCCAGCAGCTTACTTGCGACAGGGGAAGGCTATGGCTACACCTTC.

The chain couples TRBV6-1 to TRBJ2-7; D ambiguous. Germline V gene data show CDR1 as MNHNS and CDR2 as SASEGT. Deletions cut 6 bases from V and 0 bases from J, with 15 bases between. The CDR3 is made up of 15 amino acids. CDR3 sequence (DNA): TGTGCCAGCAGCCCCCCCGCCGGTAGCTCCTACGAGCAGTACTTC. Residues: CASSPPAGSSYEQYF.

The gene calls are TRBV11-3 and TRBJ2-3; D possibly corresponds to TRBD2 (5 bases). This CDR3 has 13 residues. V was trimmed by 4 bases and J by 3 bases, leaving 8 bases between them. The germline CDR1 and CDR2 sequences are SGHNT and YENEEA. The chain's CDR3 is CASSSSGTDTQYF. The CDR3 bases are TGTGCCAGCAGCTCCTCGGGAACAGATACGCAGTATTTT.

The chain uses TRBV29-1 and TRBJ2-5; 13 bases are shared with TRBD2. CDR3 size: 17 residues. The germline V gene has CDR1 SQVTM and CDR2 ANQGSEA. Trimming took 5 bases from V and 4 from J; bases not matched to a gene: 13. DNA of the CDR3: TGCAGCGTTCCTCGGACTAGCGGGAGCTCTCTCGGAGAGACCCAGTACTTC. Protein sequence: CSVPRTSGSSLGETQYF. The variable domain in full, completed from reference TRBV29-1 and TRBJ2-5, reads SAVISQKPSRDICQRGTSLTIQCQVDSQVTMMFWYRQQPGQSLTLIATANQGSEATYESGFVIDKFPISRPNLTFSTLTVSNMSPEDSSIYLCSVPRTSGSSLGETQYFGPGTRLLVL.

This clone was recorded once. The rearrangement links TRBV7-9 to TRBJ2-7; no reliable D call. CDR3 length: 11 amino acids. V was trimmed by 8 bases and J by 4 bases, leaving 9 bases between them. The germline CDR1 and CDR2 sequences are SEHNR and FQNEAQ (reference sequence). The chain's CDR3 is CASSNDYEQYF. The CDR3 DNA is TGTGCCAGCTCTAACGATTACGAGCAGTACTTC.

The chain couples TRBV28 to TRBJ2-5; a possible D gene is TRBD2 (6 bases). This CDR3 has 15 residues. The V gene lost 6 bases and the J gene lost 2 bases, with 16 bases spanning the gap. From germline, CDR1 is MDHEN and CDR2 SYDVKM. The CDR3 spells CASSQVMGGQETQYF. In DNA form, the CDR3 reads TGTGCCAGCAGCCAAGTTATGGGGGGACAAGAGACCCAGTACTTC.

The rearrangement uses TRBV19 and TRBJ2-3; 7 bases map to TRBD2. The CDR3 contains 15 residues. Germline V CDR1 and CDR2: LNHDA, SQIVND (reference sequence). The V gene end was trimmed by 7 bases and the J gene end by 1 base; junction bases not matched to a gene: 8. The CDR3 protein is CASTPTSIRTDTQYF. CDR3 coding DNA: TGTGCCAGTACCCCGACTAGCATCCGCACAGATACGCAGTATTTT.

This clone occurred once. This rearrangement joins TRBV28 to TRBJ1-6; D may be TRBD1 (6 bases). The V and J ends lost 8 bases and 10 bases respectively, with 15 bases between them. The CDR3 covers 13 residues. The germline CDR1 and CDR2 sequences are MDHEN and SYDVKM. CDR3: CASWGRQTSPLHF. In DNA, the CDR3 is TGTGCCAGCTGGGGGCGACAGACCTCACCCCTCCACTTT. The full variable domain, its missing parts supplied by reference TRBV28 and TRBJ1-6, is DVKVTQSSRYLVKRTGEKVFLECVQDMDHENMFWYRQDPGLGLRLIYFSYDVKMKEKGDIPEGYSVSREKKERFSLILESASTNQTSMYLCASWGRQTSPLHFGNGTRLTVT.

The V and J genes are TRBV27 and TRBJ2-1; perhaps TRBD2 as D (5 bases). From germline, CDR1 is MNHEY and CDR2 SMNVEV (reference sequence). The length of the CDR3 is 14 residues. The ends were cut back, 2 bases at V and 6 bases at J, with 11 bases in the middle. For the CDR3, the DNA is TGTGCCAGCAGTTTACAAGGACTTAGCAATGAGCAGTTCTTC. Protein: CASSLQGLSNEQFF.

This clone was found a few times. This chain links TRBV2 with TRBJ2-5; no clear D. The J call may not be correct, given that the DNA end is closer to TRBJ2-7. Germline lookup yields CDR1 SNHLY and CDR2 FYNNEI. CDR3 length: 15 residues. The CDR3 spells CASRDVVERPYEQYF. DNA for the CDR3: TGTGCCAGCAGAGACGTCGTTGAGCGCCCCTACGAGCAGTACTTC.

J is TRBJ1-4 and V is TRBV18; the match to TRBD1 covers 7 bases. Germline V gene lookup returns CDR1 KGHSH and CDR2 LQKENI. This CDR3 has 15 amino acids. The ends lost 3 bases at V and 7 bases at J; junction bases unmatched: 8. CDR3 amino acids: CASSPPGGLGEKLFF. CDR3 in DNA: TGTGCCAGCTCACCCCCAGGGGGGCTTGGTGAAAAACTGTTTTTT. The whole variable domain, remainder taken from reference TRBV18 and TRBJ1-4, is NAGVMQNPRHLVRRRGQEARLRCSPMKGHSHVYWYRQLPEEGLKFMVYLQKENIIDESGMPKERFSAEFPKEGPSILRIQQVVRGDSAAYFCASSPPGGLGEKLFFGSGTQLSVL.

Turning to this clone: One end of the junction is discordant with germline, which a read error may explain. The chain couples TRBV7-6 to TRBJ2-7; D unresolved. The CDR3 is 14 amino acids. CDR1 and CDR2 (germline): SGHVS, FNYEAQ. DNA for the CDR3: TGTGCCAGCAGCTTACGGTTTGGAGTCTACGAGCAGTGCTTC. Amino acid sequence: CASSLRFGVYEQCF.

V usage is TRBV11-2 and J usage is TRBJ1-1; D is perhaps TRBD1 (5 bases). V gave up 7 bases and J gave up 1 base, with 16 bases separating them. The CDR3 runs to 15 residues. Germline CDR1 SGHAT, CDR2 FQNNGV. CDR3 sequence (DNA): TGTGCCAGCACTATCACGGACATGCGGAACACTGAAGCTTTCTTT. This encodes CASTITDMRNTEAFF.

This rearrangement joins TRBV19 to TRBJ2-1; 9 positions match TRBD2. Germline-derived CDR1 and CDR2 are LNHDA and SQIVND (reference sequence). This CDR3 is built from 15 residues. The V and J ends lost 7 bases and 6 bases, in that order; junction bases with no gene match: 10. The CDR3 loop is CASNKGLAGSNEQFF. As DNA, the CDR3 is TGTGCCAGTAATAAGGGGCTAGCGGGAAGCAATGAGCAGTTCTTC.

This chain links TRBV19 with TRBJ2-3; possibly TRBD1 for D (6 bases). The V end lost 5 bases, the J end lost 0 bases, and 15 bases lay between the germline ends. CDR3 length: 16 amino acids. Germline lookup yields CDR1 LNHDA and CDR2 SQIVND (reference sequence). The CDR3 DNA reads TGTGCCAGTAGTCCTCAGGGGAGTCATAGCACAGATACGCAGTATTTT. This sequence encodes CASSPQGSHSTDTQYF.

This clone was detected a few times. This CDR3 reads CASSQGGSVHEQFF. The CDR3 DNA reads TGCGCCAGCAGCCAAGGAGGGAGTGTTCATGAGCAGTTCTTC. The chain links TRBV4-3 to TRBJ2-1; D is perhaps TRBD2 (5 bases). This CDR3 comprises 14 residues. V was trimmed by 1 base and J by 8 bases, leaving 12 bases between them. Germline V CDR1 and CDR2: LGHNA, YSLEER.

This clone has a single count. The gene calls are TRBV27 and TRBJ2-1; weak D call: TRBD2 (6 bases). Trimming cost V 8 bases and J 1 base, with 9 bases left between them. This CDR3 has 13 residues. The germline gives CDR1 MNHEY, CDR2 SMNVEV (reference sequence). The CDR3 DNA follows: TGTGCCAGCCTGGCGGGATCCTACAATGAGCAGTTCTTC. This gives the protein CASLAGSYNEQFF.

The chain joins TRBV28 to TRBJ2-2; D is possibly TRBD1 (5 bases). V was cut by 6 bases and J by 4 bases, with 12 bases left in between. The CDR3 is made up of 14 amino acids. Germline V lookup: CDR1 MDHEN, CDR2 SYDVKM. In DNA form, the CDR3 reads TGTGCCAGCAGATTTACAGGACCCACCGGGGAGCTGTTTTTT. This encodes CASRFTGPTGELFF.

The chain links TRBV2 to TRBJ2-3; 10 nucleotides agree with TRBD2. CDR3 length: 15 residues. Germline V gives CDR1 SNHLY, CDR2 FYNNEI. V was clipped by 7 bases and J by 5 bases; unmatched bases: 9. CDR3 sequence: CASKWLAGDRDTQYF. The CDR3 DNA sequence: TGTGCCAGCAAGTGGCTAGCGGGAGATAGAGATACGCAGTATTTT.

The chain couples TRBV9 to TRBJ2-5; the D is unclear. The V end was cut by 4 bases, the J end by 1 base, with 14 bases between. The CDR3 runs to 15 residues. Germline CDR1 reads SGDLS; CDR2 reads YYNGEE. CDR3 nucleotides: TGTGCCAGCAGCCAAGTACCGACTTCCCAAGAGACCCAGTACTTC. Its protein is CASSQVPTSQETQYF.

This clone was counted between two and nine times. The rearrangement links TRBV4-2 to TRBJ2-2; maybe TRBD2 (5 bases). Germline CDR1 LGHNA, CDR2 YNFKEQ. Trimming pared 0 bases from V and 3 bases from J, leaving 8 bases between. This CDR3 region has 15 residues. The CDR3 sequence is CASSQDGLDTGELFF. In DNA, the CDR3 is TGTGCCAGCAGCCAAGACGGACTTGACACCGGGGAGCTGTTTTTT.

This clone was observed a handful of times. The chain links TRBV19 to TRBJ2-1; TRBD2 matches at 14 bases. The CDR3 consists of 17 residues. V was clipped by 3 bases and J by 4 bases; unmatched bases: 5. Germline V gene data show CDR1 as LNHDA and CDR2 as SQIVND (reference sequence). CDR3 in amino acids: CASSMGTSGSPYNEQFF. The CDR3 nucleotides read TGTGCCAGTAGTATGGGGACTAGCGGGAGTCCTTACAATGAGCAGTTCTTC.

This clone was seen a few times. The gene calls are TRBV19 and TRBJ1-5, with 8 bases lining up with TRBD1. There are 15 residues in the CDR3. CDR1 and CDR2 from the germline V gene are LNHDA and SQIVND (reference sequence). V trimming: 3 bases; J trimming: 5 bases; junction bases outside the gene matches: 6. The CDR3 DNA is TGTGCCAGTAGTATGCCGGGACAGGTATATCAGCCCCAGCATTTT. It encodes CASSMPGQVYQPQHF. Full variable domain (remainder filled in from reference TRBV19 and TRBJ1-5): DGGITQSPKYLFRKEGQNVTLSCEQNLNHDAMYWYRQDPGQGLRLIYYSQIVNDFQKGDIAEGYSVSREKKESFPLTVTSAQKNPTAFYLCASSMPGQVYQPQHFGDGTRLSIL.

The V call is TRBV5-5, the J call TRBJ1-2, with 7 bases fitting TRBD1. V trimming: 1 base; J trimming: 5 bases; junction bases outside the gene matches: 2. This CDR3 contains 13 residues. Germline V gives CDR1 SGHKS, CDR2 YYEKEE (reference sequence). CDR3: CASSLTGEYGYTF. In DNA, the CDR3 is TGTGCCAGCAGCTTGACAGGGGAATATGGCTACACCTTC.